The 30 T cell receptor beta chains presented below share a single source sample, sequenced in a study of PD-L1 blockade in urothelial cancer. Here immunoSEQ multiplex PCR was the method, and the copy in TCRdb shows in-frame clones only, minus some. The sample has about 46,000 clones, around 85% seen once. Time point reported: peripheral blood 6 weeks after treatment start. The material sequenced was PBMCs, taken around atezolizumab (anti-PD-L1) treatment. The receptor source for this set is a man aged 50 to 59 with urothelial cancer.

This chain uses TRBV2 with TRBJ2-1, with D tentatively TRBD2 (5 bases). The CDR3 sequence is 10 residues long. Per the germline V gene, CDR1 is SNHLY and CDR2 is FYNNEI. V was shortened by 6 bases and J by 13 bases, with 10 bases between the two germline ends. The CDR3 is CASRNGLQFF. The CDR3 coding sequence is TGTGCCAGCAGAAATGGACTCCAGTTCTTC.

The J gene is TRBJ2-1, the V gene TRBV6-5, with TRBD2 matching over 11 bases. The junction had 3 bases not matched to a gene; V was cut back by 2 bases and J by 6 bases. The V gene's germline CDR1 is MNHEY and CDR2 SVGAGI. This CDR3 comprises 15 residues. As DNA, the CDR3 is TGTGCCAGCAGTTACAGGCTAGCGGGAGGCAATGAGCAGTTCTTC. Its translation: CASSYRLAGGNEQFF.

The V and J genes are TRBV27 and TRBJ2-3, with 9 nucleotides matching TRBD1. This CDR3 is built from 16 residues. Trimming cost V 6 bases and J 2 bases; bases outside gene matches: 9. Germline V gene sequence: CDR1 MNHEY, CDR2 SMNVEV (reference sequence). CDR3 nucleotide sequence: TGTGCCAGCAGAGCACAGGGGGCGCTTATCACAGATACGCAGTATTTT. Translation: CASRAQGALITDTQYF.

This chain connects TRBV7-6 to TRBJ2-7, with 9 bases fitting TRBD1. This CDR3 comprises 16 residues. The germline V gene has CDR1 SGHVS and CDR2 FNYEAQ. J was trimmed by 7 bases and V by 4 bases; bases with no gene match: 14. CDR3: CASSSPLTGGRGEQYF. CDR3 sequence (DNA): TGTGCCAGCAGCTCCCCGCTGACAGGGGGGCGGGGGGAGCAGTACTTC.

This chain uses TRBV18 with TRBJ1-1; TRBD1 aligns across 8 bases. The trim removed 2 bases at V and 4 bases at J, leaving 6 bases unmatched. The CDR3 is 15 residues long. The germline V gene encodes CDR1 KGHSH and CDR2 LQKENI. The CDR3 region is CASSPGQGGFTEAFF. The CDR3 bases are TGTGCCAGCTCACCAGGACAGGGAGGGTTCACTGAAGCTTTCTTT.

This clone was counted at least ten times. This chain joins TRBV6-6 and TRBJ1-6; 7 bases map to TRBD1. Germline loops: CDR1 MNHNY, CDR2 SVGAGI (reference sequence). The CDR3 spans 13 residues. V lost 5 bases, J lost 9 bases, and 4 bases stayed unmatched. The CDR3 protein is CASSDRVGSPLHF. The DNA for the CDR3 is TGTGCCAGCAGTGACAGGGTCGGTTCACCCCTCCACTTT.

The rearrangement links TRBV13 to TRBJ2-7; 11 bases map to TRBD2. CDR3 length equals 14 residues. Looked up from germline, CDR1 is PRHDT and CDR2 is FYEKMQ (reference sequence). V shed 5 bases, J shed 3 bases, and the junction held 3 bases outside the gene matches. The CDR3 DNA reads as TGTGCCAGCAGCCCCGGGACTAGCGGCTACGAGCAGTACTTC. Amino acids: CASSPGTSGYEQYF.

CDR3 loop: CASRPSGHTDTQYF. As DNA, the CDR3 is TGCGCCAGCAGGCCTAGCGGACACACAGATACGCAGTATTTT. This rearrangement joins TRBV5-1 to TRBJ2-3, with TRBD2 matching 7 bases. This CDR3 contains 14 residues. The trim removed 5 bases at V and 2 bases at J, leaving 5 bases unmatched. Per germline, CDR1 SGHRS and CDR2 YFSETQ.

This chain links TRBV11-2 with TRBJ1-5; perhaps TRBD1 as D (5 bases). Germline V lookup: CDR1 SGHAT, CDR2 FQNNGV. The CDR3 runs to 15 residues. V shed 1 base and J shed 6 bases, with 13 bases lying between them. CDR3 DNA sequence: TGTGCCAGCAGCTTAGTCGGAGGCGGGGGTCAGCCCCAGCATTTT. It yields the protein CASSLVGGGGQPQHF. Based on the CDR3 plus reference TRBV11-2 and TRBJ1-5, the full variable domain is EAGVAQSPRYKIIEKRQSVAFWCNPISGHATLYWYQQILGQGPKLLIQFQNNGVVDDSQLPKDRFSAERLKGVDSTLKIQPAKLEDSAVYLCASSLVGGGGQPQHFGDGTRLSIL.

This clone was seen a few times. The chain employs TRBV18 and TRBJ1-1, with D hard to call. Germline lookup yields CDR1 KGHSH and CDR2 LQKENI. The CDR3 runs 14 residues. Trimming removed 2 bases from V and 0 bases from J, with 7 bases in between. CDR3 protein: CASSPKLLNTEAFF. The CDR3 DNA reads TGTGCCAGCTCACCAAAGCTATTGAACACTGAAGCTTTCTTT.

This chain joins TRBV11-2 and TRBJ2-1; D may be TRBD2 (5 bases). The CDR3 consists of 15 residues. V dropped 4 bases and J dropped 6 bases, with 16 bases sitting between them. Germline CDR1 reads SGHAT; CDR2 reads FQNNGV. In nucleotides, the CDR3 is TGTGCCAGCAGCTACCGGCCGGGGAGACCCAATGAGCAGTTCTTC. Its protein is CASSYRPGRPNEQFF.

The chain links TRBV7-3 to TRBJ1-3, with 7 bases lining up with TRBD1. The CDR3 sequence is 15 residues long. The V segment lost 5 bases and the J segment 2 bases; nucleotides outside the gene matches: 6. Germline CDR1 SGHTA, CDR2 FQGTGA. This CDR3 reads CASSAITGAGNTIYF. The CDR3 region has the DNA TGTGCCAGCAGCGCGATCACAGGGGCTGGAAACACCATATATTTT. The complete variable domain, with remaining parts taken from reference TRBV7-3 and TRBJ1-3, reads GAGVSQTPSNKVTEKGKYVELRCDPISGHTALYWYRQSLGQGPEFLIYFQGTGAADDSGLPNDRFFAVRPEGSVSTLKIQRTERGDSAVYLCASSAITGAGNTIYFGEGSWLTVV.

This chain links TRBV27 with TRBJ2-7, with 7 bases aligning to TRBD1. This CDR3 has 16 amino acids. Trimming cost V 4 bases and J 3 bases; bases outside gene matches: 12. The germline V gene has CDR1 MNHEY and CDR2 SMNVEV (reference sequence). CDR3 bases: TGTGCCAGCAGTTCGACAGGGCCGCCCCTCTACTACGAGCAGTACTTC. Amino acid sequence: CASSSTGPPLYYEQYF.

This clone has only one observation. The CDR3 sequence is CASSEIWPEVQPQHF. CDR3 in DNA: TGTGCCAGCAGTGAAATCTGGCCTGAGGTTCAGCCCCAGCATTTT. The chain uses TRBV2 and TRBJ1-5; D unresolved. The CDR3 loop spans 15 amino acids. The ends were cut back, 2 bases at V and 6 bases at J, with 14 bases in the middle. Per the germline V gene, CDR1 is SNHLY and CDR2 is FYNNEI.

The chain employs TRBV2 and TRBJ2-7; 7 positions match TRBD2. The V gene's germline CDR1 is SNHLY and CDR2 FYNNEI. J lost 4 bases, V lost 2 bases, and 8 bases had no gene match. The CDR3 covers 15 residues. The CDR3: CASSELIGGGYEQYF. The CDR3, as DNA: TGTGCCAGCAGTGAACTAATAGGCGGGGGATACGAGCAGTACTTC.

The chain joins TRBV6-6 to TRBJ2-3; D is possibly TRBD2 (5 bases). V gave up 6 bases and J gave up 6 bases, with 13 bases separating them. In germline, CDR1 is MNHNY, CDR2 SVGAGI (reference sequence). The CDR3 sequence is 13 residues long. Written as DNA, the CDR3 is TGTGCCAGCAGGGGCGGGCTGGGGGATACGCAGTATTTT. It translates to CASRGGLGDTQYF.

This CDR3 is CASSLTGPYEQYF. The CDR3 coding sequence is TGTGCCAGCAGCTTGACAGGGCCCTACGAGCAGTACTTC. The rearrangement links TRBV5-8 to TRBJ2-7; TRBD1 is a possible D gene (6 bases). V was trimmed by 1 base and J by 2 bases, leaving 7 bases between them. The CDR3 is 13 residues long. The germline V gene encodes CDR1 SGHTS and CDR2 YDEGEE.

The chain links TRBV7-7 to TRBJ2-7, with 7 bases fitting TRBD2. The CDR3 spans 15 residues. Germline CDR1 reads SSHAT; CDR2 reads FNYEAQ (reference sequence). Trimming cost V 3 bases and J 3 bases; bases outside gene matches: 8. In nucleotides, the CDR3 is TGTGCCAGCAGCTTGTCCGAGCGGGGTGACTACGAGCAGTACTTC. Translation gives CASSLSERGDYEQYF.

This clone has a single count. The gene calls are TRBV6-4 and TRBJ2-1; 9 bases are shared with TRBD2. The CDR3 extends over 18 amino acids. Germline CDR1 reads MRHNA; CDR2 reads SNTAGT. Germline trimming cut 0 bases from V and 3 bases from J; bases unmatched to any gene: 9. This chain's CDR3 is CASSDSPLAGGVYNEQFF. Written as DNA, the CDR3 is TGTGCCAGCAGTGACTCCCCGCTTGCGGGAGGGGTCTACAATGAGCAGTTCTTC.

The rearrangement links TRBV2 to TRBJ2-7; no clear D gene. The CDR3 spans 11 residues. V was pared by 6 bases and J by 3 bases, with 6 bases between. Germline CDR1 is SNHLY and CDR2 is FYNNEI. CDR3 bases: TGTGCCAGCAGCCCCCTCTACGAGCAGTACTTC. Translating gives CASSPLYEQYF.

The rearrangement links TRBV30 to TRBJ2-1; 10 bases fit TRBD1. This CDR3 comprises 15 residues. Germline CDR1 and CDR2: GTSNPN and SVGIG (reference sequence). The V and J ends lost 4 bases and 7 bases, in that order; junction bases with no gene match: 10. The CDR3 here is CAWTGQGFINNEQFF. The DNA of the CDR3 is TGTGCCTGGACGGGACAGGGGTTCATCAATAATGAGCAGTTCTTC.

This clone turned up a few times. This sequence joins TRBV14 and TRBJ1-2, with 8 bases that match TRBD1. The germline gives CDR1 SGHDN, CDR2 FVKESK. After removal of 4 bases from V and 2 bases from J, the junction contained 6 bases not matched to a gene. The CDR3 consists of 15 residues. The CDR3 bases are TGTGCCAGCAGCCTAAGGACAGGGTGGAACTATGGCTACACCTTC. Translation gives CASSLRTGWNYGYTF.

The V call is TRBV5-1, the J call TRBJ2-4, with D possibly TRBD2 on 6 matching bases. The V gene's germline CDR1 is SGHRS and CDR2 YFSETQ. Trimming took off 3 bases at V and 5 bases at J, with 15 bases between the two ends. The CDR3 spans 15 residues. CDR3 coding DNA: TGCGCCAGCAGCTGGGGGGATCTAGTCCAAAACATTCAGTACTTC. As protein: CASSWGDLVQNIQYF.

This chain links TRBV2 with TRBJ2-7; 8 positions match TRBD2. CDR3 length equals 16 residues. Unmatched junction bases numbered 9, after V lost 2 bases and J lost 3 bases. Per germline, CDR1 SNHLY and CDR2 FYNNEI. The CDR3 nucleotides are TGTGCCAGCAGTGAAACGGGAGGGCCCGGCCACTACGAGCAGTACTTC. This sequence encodes CASSETGGPGHYEQYF.

The CDR3, as DNA: TGCAGCGTTTTAATTGGAGGGGTTCACAATGAGCAGTTCTTC. This gives the protein CSVLIGGVHNEQFF. The chain has TRBV29-1 and TRBJ2-1, with D perhaps matching TRBD2 (6 bases). Germline lookup yields CDR1 SQVTM and CDR2 ANQGSEA. This CDR3 comprises 14 residues. V lost 5 bases and J 5 bases, leaving 16 bases between the germline ends.

Written as DNA, the CDR3 is TGTGCCAGCAGCCTATCGATGAAGGAGACCCAGTACTTC. Amino acid sequence: CASSLSMKETQYF. V and J are TRBV11-3 and TRBJ2-5, with D uncertain. The CDR3 totals 13 residues. From germline, CDR1 is SGHNT and CDR2 YENEEA. Trimming cost V 5 bases and J 5 bases, with 12 bases left between them.

This clone was counted once. The genes are TRBV30 and TRBJ1-6; D gene ambiguous. The CDR3 sequence is 14 residues long. Trimming shortened V by 4 bases and J by 3 bases, and 10 bases separated the two germline ends. In germline, CDR1 is GTSNPN, CDR2 SVGIG (reference sequence). The CDR3 bases are TGTGCCTGGATTTCGGACTACTATAATTCACCCCTCCACTTT. Protein: CAWISDYYNSPLHF.

The rearrangement joins TRBV29-1 to TRBJ2-7; TRBD2 matches at 10 bases. J was trimmed by 4 bases and V by 6 bases; bases with no gene match: 12. The germline V gene has CDR1 SQVTM and CDR2 ANQGSEA. The CDR3 runs 15 residues. CDR3 region: CSVPGAASGGYEQYF. Here the CDR3 DNA reads TGCAGCGTCCCCGGGGCGGCTAGCGGGGGTTACGAGCAGTACTTC.

V is TRBV5-6 and J is TRBJ1-4, with a weak D call TRBD1 (5 bases). Germline values: CDR1 SGHDT, CDR2 YYEEEE. The CDR3 sequence is 12 residues long. Trimming took 0 bases from V and 8 from J, leaving 5 bases between them. DNA for the CDR3: TGTGCCAGCAGCTTGGGGGGCGAAAAACTGTTTTTT. Protein product: CASSLGGEKLFF.

This clone was detected only once. DNA for the CDR3: TGTGCCAGCAGCTTAGTGGCCAGGAACACTGAAGCTTTCTTT. This gives the protein CASSLVARNTEAFF. V usage is TRBV11-2 and J usage is TRBJ1-1; no firm D call. This CDR3 region has 14 residues. Trimming pared 1 base from V and 1 base from J, leaving 7 bases between. The germline CDR1 and CDR2 sequences are SGHAT and FQNNGV.